The next 11 T cell receptor beta chains were all read from a single sample in a study of blood T cell repertoires in COVID-19. Sequencing used immunoSEQ multiplex PCR; TCRdb keeps in-frame clones, though not all of them. This table holds 250,000 to 300,000 clones, 65% to 90% found once. The sequencing input was peripheral blood. The receptor set was obtained from a woman aged 55-70 years with active or convalescent COVID-19.

This clone has just a few counts. One end of the junction is discordant with germline, which a read error may explain. The gene calls are TRBV12-3 or TRBV12-4 and TRBJ2-7; 7 nucleotides match TRBD1. This CDR3 comprises 13 residues. CDR3 coding DNA: TGTGCCAGCAGTCAGGGGACAGCCTACGGGCAGTACTTC. It is translated as CASSQGTAYGQYF.

The chain links TRBV19 to TRBJ2-5; D gene unclear. The ends were cut back, 3 bases at V and 5 bases at J, with 13 bases in the middle. The CDR3 has 14 residues. The germline CDR1 and CDR2 sequences are LNHDA and SQIVND (reference sequence). CDR3 in DNA: TGTGCCAGTAGTATTGTTGGAGAACCGGAGACCCAGTACTTC. Its protein product is CASSIVGEPETQYF.

The chain carries TRBV6-5 and TRBJ1-4; D call uncertain. V was pared by 6 bases and J by 10 bases, with 12 bases between. This CDR3 comprises 12 residues. Germline V lookup: CDR1 MNHEY, CDR2 SVGAGI. The CDR3 spells CASRGAGGKLFF. The CDR3 region has the DNA TGTGCCAGCAGGGGTGCGGGTGGAAAACTGTTTTTT.

The rearrangement links TRBV6-1 to TRBJ1-2; tentatively, D is TRBD1 (5 bases). This CDR3 region has 16 residues. CDR1 MNHNS and CDR2 SASEGT come from the germline V gene. Trimming removed 4 bases at V and 1 base at J, with 16 bases between. CDR3 in amino acids: CASSGQGRGFNYGYTF. The CDR3 bases are TGTGCCAGCAGTGGGCAGGGTAGGGGCTTTAACTATGGCTACACCTTC.

V gene TRBV6-5 combines with J gene TRBJ2-1; TRBD1 matches 11 bases. V trimming: 6 bases; J trimming: 4 bases; junction bases outside the gene matches: 2. Germline CDR1 is MNHEY and CDR2 is SVGAGI. The CDR3 extends over 14 amino acids. The CDR3 DNA is TGTGCCAGCAGGGGGACAGGGGGTTACAATGAGCAGTTCTTC. Translating it yields CASRGTGGYNEQFF.

The rearrangement links TRBV7-3 to TRBJ2-1, with TRBD1 matching 8 bases. Trimming at V came to 5 bases and at J to 2 bases, leaving 11 bases not matched to a gene. This CDR3 has 17 amino acids. Germline CDR1 is SGHTA and CDR2 is FQGTGA. DNA for the CDR3: TGTGCCAGCAGCGCCTCTGGACAGGGAATAACCTACAATGAGCAGTTCTTC. Protein: CASSASGQGITYNEQFF.

This clone was detected many times. This same CDR3 is encoded by further DNA sequences in the sample. The chain recombines TRBV19 with TRBJ2-3, with 8 bases identical to TRBD2. Germline CDR1 is LNHDA and CDR2 is SQIVND (reference sequence). Germline trimming cut 6 bases from V and 7 bases from J; bases unmatched to any gene: 9. CDR3 length: 14 amino acids. CDR3 in DNA: TGTGCCAGTAGGACGGGGGGGCCCCCCTATACGCAGTATTTT. It yields the protein CASRTGGPPYTQYF.

The chain is built from TRBV7-9 and TRBJ1-2, with 7 bases identical to TRBD1. Trimming at V came to 1 base and at J to 2 bases, leaving 4 bases not matched to a gene. The CDR3 totals 15 residues. Germline-derived CDR1 and CDR2 are SEHNR and FQNEAQ (reference sequence). CDR3 DNA sequence: TGTGCCAGCAGCTTAGGACAGGGTCTAAACTATGGCTACACCTTC. Amino acid sequence: CASSLGQGLNYGYTF.

This clone was seen only once. The V call is TRBV6-5, the J call TRBJ2-1, with TRBD1 matching 10 bases. With 7 bases clipped from V and 0 bases from J, the junction kept 3 bases outside the gene matches. Germline CDR1 reads MNHEY; CDR2 reads SVGAGI. The CDR3 consists of 15 residues. CDR3 residues: CASMRDRGSYNEQFF. In DNA form, the CDR3 reads TGTGCCAGCATGCGGGACAGGGGCTCCTACAATGAGCAGTTCTTC.

The genes are TRBV2 and TRBJ2-7; 8 bases agree with TRBD2. Germline V gene lookup returns CDR1 SNHLY and CDR2 FYNNEI. Trimming at V came to 8 bases and at J to 3 bases, leaving 6 bases not matched to a gene. The CDR3 consists of 13 residues. CDR3 in amino acids: CASFSGNYYEQYF. CDR3 DNA: TGTGCCAGCTTTAGCGGGAACTACTACGAGCAGTACTTC.

V is TRBV29-1 and J is TRBJ1-1; a possible D gene is TRBD1 (6 bases). This CDR3 is 13 amino acids long. Trimming took 4 bases from V and 2 from J, leaving 11 bases between them. From germline, CDR1 is SQVTM and CDR2 ANQGSEA. CDR3 nucleotide sequence: TGCAGCGTTGCCCTAGGGGGTAACACTGAAGCTTTCTTT. Translation gives CSVALGGNTEAFF.